The entry that follows covers one TCR beta chain sequence. This CDR3 is built from 14 residues. Trimming cost V 1 base and J 3 bases, with 7 bases left between them. Germline V gives CDR1 SGHDN, CDR2 FVKESK. Profiled with immunoSEQ multiplex PCR; TCRdb holds only in-frame clones, not every one. Of fewer than 100,000 clones listed, around 89% are singletons. The data were taken from a study of technical replicates of blood from a handful of donors. The clonotype was recovered from a human donor in good health. The sample comprised T cells isolated from PBMCs. V and J are TRBV14 and TRBJ2-1; tentatively, D is TRBD2 (6 bases). This CDR3 is CASSQAGVYNEQFF. The CDR3 DNA is TGTGCCAGCAGCCAAGCGGGAGTCTACAATGAGCAGTTCTTC. The variable domain in full, with the rest retrieved from reference TRBV14 and TRBJ2-1, is EAGVTQFPSHSVIEKGQTVTLRCDPISGHDNLYWYRRVMGKEIKFLLHFVKESKQDESGMPNNRFLAERTGGTYSTLKVQPAELEDSGVYFCASSQAGVYNEQFFGPGTRLTVL.